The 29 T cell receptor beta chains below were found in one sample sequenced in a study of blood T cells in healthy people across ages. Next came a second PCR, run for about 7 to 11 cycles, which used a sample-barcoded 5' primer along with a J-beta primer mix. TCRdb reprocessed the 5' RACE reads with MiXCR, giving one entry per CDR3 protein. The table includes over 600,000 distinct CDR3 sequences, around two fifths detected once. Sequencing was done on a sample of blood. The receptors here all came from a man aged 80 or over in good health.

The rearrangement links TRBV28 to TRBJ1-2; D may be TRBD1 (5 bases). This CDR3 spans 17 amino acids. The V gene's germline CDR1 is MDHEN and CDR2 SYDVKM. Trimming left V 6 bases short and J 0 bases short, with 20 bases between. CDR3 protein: CASSLLGALIANYGYTF. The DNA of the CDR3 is TGTGCCAGCAGCCTCCTTGGGGCTCTAATAGCTAACTATGGCTACACCTTC.

The CDR3 coding sequence is TGTGCCATCGATACAGGGGACTCACCCCTCCACTTT. It translates to CAIDTGDSPLHF. The chain employs TRBV28 and TRBJ1-6, with 7 bases that match TRBD1. CDR3 length: 12 amino acids. Germline CDR1 is MDHEN and CDR2 is SYDVKM. The junction had 7 bases not matched to a gene; V was cut back by 10 bases and J by 10 bases.

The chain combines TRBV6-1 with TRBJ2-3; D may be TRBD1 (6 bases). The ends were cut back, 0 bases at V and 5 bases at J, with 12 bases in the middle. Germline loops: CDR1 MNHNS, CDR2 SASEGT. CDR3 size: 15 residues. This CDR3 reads CASSEAKGVGDTQYF. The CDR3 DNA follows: TGTGCCAGCAGTGAAGCTAAGGGGGTCGGAGATACGCAGTATTTT.

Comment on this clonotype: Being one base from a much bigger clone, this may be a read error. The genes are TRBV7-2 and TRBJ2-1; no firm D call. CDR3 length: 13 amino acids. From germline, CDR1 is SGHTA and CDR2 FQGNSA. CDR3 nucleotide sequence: TGTGCCAGCAGCTCCAACTCCTACAAGGAGCAGTTCTTC. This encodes CASSSNSYKEQFF.

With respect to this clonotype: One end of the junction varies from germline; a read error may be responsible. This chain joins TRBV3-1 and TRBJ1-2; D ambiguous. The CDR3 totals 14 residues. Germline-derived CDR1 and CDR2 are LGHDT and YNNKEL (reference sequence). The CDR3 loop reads CACSQEYRSYGYTF. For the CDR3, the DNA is TGTGCCTGCAGCCAAGAGTACCGGTCCTATGGCTACACCTTC.

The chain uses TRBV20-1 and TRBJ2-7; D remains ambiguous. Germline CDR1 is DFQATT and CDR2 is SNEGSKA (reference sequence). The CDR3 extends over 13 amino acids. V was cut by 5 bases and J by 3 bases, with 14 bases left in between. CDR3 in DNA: TGCAGTGCTGGATCCGGCAGGCTCTACGAGCAGTACTTC. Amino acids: CSAGSGRLYEQYF.

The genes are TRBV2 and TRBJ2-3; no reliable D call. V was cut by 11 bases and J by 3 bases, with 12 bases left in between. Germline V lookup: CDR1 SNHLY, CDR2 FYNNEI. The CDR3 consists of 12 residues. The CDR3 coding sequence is TGTGCCTGCAAGGTAGTAACAGATACGCAGTATTTT. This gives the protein CACKVVTDTQYF. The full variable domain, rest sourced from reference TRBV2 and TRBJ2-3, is EPEVTQTPSHQVTQMGQEVILRCVPISNHLYFYWYRQILGQKVEFLVSFYNNEISEKSEIFDDQFSVERPDGSNFTLKIRSTKLEDSAMYFCACKVVTDTQYFGPGTRLTVL.

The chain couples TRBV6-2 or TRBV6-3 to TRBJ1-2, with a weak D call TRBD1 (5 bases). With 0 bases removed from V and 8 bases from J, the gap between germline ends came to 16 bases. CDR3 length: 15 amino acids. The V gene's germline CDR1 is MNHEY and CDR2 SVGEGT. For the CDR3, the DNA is TGTGCCAGCAGTTACTCCGGGACGGGGCTTCGGGGCTACACCTTC. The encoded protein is CASSYSGTGLRGYTF.

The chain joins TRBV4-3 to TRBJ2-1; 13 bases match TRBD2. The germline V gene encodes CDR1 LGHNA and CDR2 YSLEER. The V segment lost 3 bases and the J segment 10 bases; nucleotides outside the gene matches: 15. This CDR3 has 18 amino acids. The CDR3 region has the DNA TGCGCCAGCAGCCACAGGACTAGCGGGAGTGTTGGAGGACGGGAGCAGTTCTTC. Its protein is CASSHRTSGSVGGREQFF.

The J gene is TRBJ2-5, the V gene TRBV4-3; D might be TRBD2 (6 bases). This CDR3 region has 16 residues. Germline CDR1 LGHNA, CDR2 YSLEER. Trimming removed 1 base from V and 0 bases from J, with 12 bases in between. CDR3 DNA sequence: TGCGCCAGCAGCCAAGGGTTAGCGGAGTACCAAGAGACCCAGTACTTC. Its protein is CASSQGLAEYQETQYF.

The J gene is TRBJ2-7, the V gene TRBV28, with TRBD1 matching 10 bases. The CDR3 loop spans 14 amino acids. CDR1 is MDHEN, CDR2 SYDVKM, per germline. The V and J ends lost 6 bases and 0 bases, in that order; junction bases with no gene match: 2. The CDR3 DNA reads TGTGCCAGCAGGGGACAGGGGAGCTCCTACGAGCAGTACTTC. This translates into CASRGQGSSYEQYF.

The CDR3 here is CASSPRENEQYF. DNA of the CDR3: TGTGCCAGCAGCCCGAGGGAAAATGAGCAGTACTTC. This chain joins TRBV7-9 and TRBJ2-1; tentative D call: TRBD2 (5 bases). The J call may be mistaken, given a closer DNA end match to TRBJ2-7. This CDR3 spans 12 amino acids. Germline CDR1 and CDR2: SEHNR and FQNEAQ (reference sequence).

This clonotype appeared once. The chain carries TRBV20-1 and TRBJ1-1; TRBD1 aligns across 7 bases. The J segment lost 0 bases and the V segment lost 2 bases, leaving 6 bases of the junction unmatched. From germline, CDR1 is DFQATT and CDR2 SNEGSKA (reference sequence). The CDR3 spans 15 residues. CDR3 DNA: TGCAGTGCTAGAAAAGTGGGACAGCTGAACACTGAAGCTTTCTTT. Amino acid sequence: CSARKVGQLNTEAFF.

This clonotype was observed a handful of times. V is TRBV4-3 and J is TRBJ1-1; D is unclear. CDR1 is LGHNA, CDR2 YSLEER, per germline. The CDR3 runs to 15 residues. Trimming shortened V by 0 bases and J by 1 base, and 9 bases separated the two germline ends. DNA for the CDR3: TGCGCCAGCAGCCAAGACCTTGTACCGAACACTGAAGCTTTCTTT. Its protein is CASSQDLVPNTEAFF.

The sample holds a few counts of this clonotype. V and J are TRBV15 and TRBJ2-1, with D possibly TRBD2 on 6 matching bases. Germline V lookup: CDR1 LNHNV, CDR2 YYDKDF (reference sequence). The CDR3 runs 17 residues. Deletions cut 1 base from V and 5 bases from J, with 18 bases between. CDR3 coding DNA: TGTGCCACCAGCAGAGGCGGGTGGGCGGGGAGAAACAATGAGCAGTTCTTC. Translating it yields CATSRGGWAGRNNEQFF. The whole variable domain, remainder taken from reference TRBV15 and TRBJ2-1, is DAMVIQNPRYQVTQFGKPVTLSCSQTLNHNVMYWYQQKSSQAPKLLFHYYDKDFNNEADTPDNFQSRRPNTSFCFLDIRSPGLGDTAMYLCATSRGGWAGRNNEQFFGPGTRLTVL.

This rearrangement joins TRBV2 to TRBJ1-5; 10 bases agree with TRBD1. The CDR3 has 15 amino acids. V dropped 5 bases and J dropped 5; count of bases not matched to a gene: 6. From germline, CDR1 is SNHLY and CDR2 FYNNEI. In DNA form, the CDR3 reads TGTGCCAGCAGTCCCGGGACAGGGGACGATCAGCCCCAGCATTTT. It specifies CASSPGTGDDQPQHF.

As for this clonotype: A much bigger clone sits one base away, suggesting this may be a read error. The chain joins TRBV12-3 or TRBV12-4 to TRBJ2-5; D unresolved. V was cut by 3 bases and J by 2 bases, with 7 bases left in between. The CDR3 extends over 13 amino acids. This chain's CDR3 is CASSFKIQETQYF. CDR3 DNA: TGTGCCAGCAGTTTCAAGATTCAAGAGACCCAGTACTTC.

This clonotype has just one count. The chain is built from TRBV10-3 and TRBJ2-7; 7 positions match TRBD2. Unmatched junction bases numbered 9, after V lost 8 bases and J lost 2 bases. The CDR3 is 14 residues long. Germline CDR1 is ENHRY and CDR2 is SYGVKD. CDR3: CAIGGGLETYEQYF. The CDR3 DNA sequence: TGTGCCATCGGCGGGGGACTCGAGACCTACGAGCAGTACTTC.

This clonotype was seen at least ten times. CDR3 sequence reads: CSVEGLDGRSYNEQFF. For the CDR3, the DNA is TGCAGCGTTGAAGGTTTGGACGGCCGCTCCTACAATGAGCAGTTCTTC. The chain joins TRBV29-1 to TRBJ2-1; D is uncertain. This CDR3 comprises 16 residues. V lost 1 base and J lost 0, with 13 bases in between. CDR1 is SQVTM and CDR2 is ANQGSEA in the germline V gene.

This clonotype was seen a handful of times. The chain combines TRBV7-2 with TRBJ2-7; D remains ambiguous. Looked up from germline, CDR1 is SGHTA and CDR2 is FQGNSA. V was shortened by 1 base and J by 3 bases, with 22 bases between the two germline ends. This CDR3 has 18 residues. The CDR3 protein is CASSLDPLPRDPRYEQYF. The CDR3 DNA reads TGTGCCAGCAGCTTAGATCCACTTCCTAGGGATCCGCGCTACGAGCAGTACTTC.

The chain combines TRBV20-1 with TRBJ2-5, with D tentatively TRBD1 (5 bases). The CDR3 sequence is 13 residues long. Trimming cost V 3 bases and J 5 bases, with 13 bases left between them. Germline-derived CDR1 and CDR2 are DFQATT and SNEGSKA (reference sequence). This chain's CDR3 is CSASSRRVETQYF. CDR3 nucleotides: TGCAGTGCTAGCTCTCGCAGGGTGGAGACCCAGTACTTC.

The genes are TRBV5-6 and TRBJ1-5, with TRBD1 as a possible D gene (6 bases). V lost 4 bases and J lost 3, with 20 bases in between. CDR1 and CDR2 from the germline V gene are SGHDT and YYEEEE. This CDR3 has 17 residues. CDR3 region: CASSVLARGSFNQPQHF. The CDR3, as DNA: TGTGCCAGCAGCGTTCTCGCCAGGGGCTCCTTCAATCAGCCCCAGCATTTT.

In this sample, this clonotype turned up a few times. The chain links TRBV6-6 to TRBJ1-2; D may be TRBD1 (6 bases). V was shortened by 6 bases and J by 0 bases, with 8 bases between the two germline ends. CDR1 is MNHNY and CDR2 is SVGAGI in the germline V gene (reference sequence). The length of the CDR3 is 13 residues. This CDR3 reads CASRTGSNYGYTF. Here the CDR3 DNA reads TGTGCCAGCAGAACAGGGTCTAACTATGGCTACACCTTC.

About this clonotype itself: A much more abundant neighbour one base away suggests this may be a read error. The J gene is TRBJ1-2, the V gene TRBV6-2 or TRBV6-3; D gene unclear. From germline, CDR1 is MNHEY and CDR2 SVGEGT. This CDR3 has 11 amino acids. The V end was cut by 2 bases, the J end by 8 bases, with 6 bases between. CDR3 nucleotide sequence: TGTGCCAGCAGTTACCTCAACGGCTACACCTTC. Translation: CASSYLNGYTF.

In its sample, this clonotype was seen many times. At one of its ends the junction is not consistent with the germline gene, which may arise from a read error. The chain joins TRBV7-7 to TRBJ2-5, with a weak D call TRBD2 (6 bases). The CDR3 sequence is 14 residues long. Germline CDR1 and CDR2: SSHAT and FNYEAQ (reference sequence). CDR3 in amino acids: CASSLKGAGETQYF. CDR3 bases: TGTGCTAGCAGCTTAAAAGGGGCGGGGGAGACCCAGTACTTC.

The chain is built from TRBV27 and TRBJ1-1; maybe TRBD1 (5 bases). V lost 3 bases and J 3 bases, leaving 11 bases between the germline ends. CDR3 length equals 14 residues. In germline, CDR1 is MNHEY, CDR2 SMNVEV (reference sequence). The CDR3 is CASSLRRGDTEAFF. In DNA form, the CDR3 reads TGTGCCAGCAGTTTGAGAAGGGGAGACACTGAAGCTTTCTTT.

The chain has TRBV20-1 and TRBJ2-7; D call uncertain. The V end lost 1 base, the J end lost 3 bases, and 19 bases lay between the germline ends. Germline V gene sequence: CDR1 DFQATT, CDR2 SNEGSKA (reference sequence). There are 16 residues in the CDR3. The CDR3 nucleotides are TGCAGTGCTAGAGCTGCCACTGTACCGCCGTTCTACGAGCAGTACTTC. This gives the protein CSARAATVPPFYEQYF.

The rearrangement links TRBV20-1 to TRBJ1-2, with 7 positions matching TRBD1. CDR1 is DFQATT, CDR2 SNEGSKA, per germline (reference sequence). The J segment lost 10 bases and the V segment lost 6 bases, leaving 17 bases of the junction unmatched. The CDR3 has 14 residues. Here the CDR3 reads CSARGAGASGDYTF. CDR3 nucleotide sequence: TGCAGTGCCAGGGGGGCGGGGGCCTCCGGTGACTACACCTTC.

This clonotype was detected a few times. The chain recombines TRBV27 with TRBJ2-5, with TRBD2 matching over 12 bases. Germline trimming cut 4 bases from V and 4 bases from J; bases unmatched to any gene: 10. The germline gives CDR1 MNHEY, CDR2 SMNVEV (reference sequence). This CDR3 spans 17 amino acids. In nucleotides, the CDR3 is TGTGCCAGCAGTTCCCCCCTGACTAGCGGGAGAGCAGAGACCCAGTACTTC. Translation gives CASSSPLTSGRAETQYF.